The 18 T cell receptor beta chains reported below all come from one sample, sequenced in a study of identical twins listed by TCRdb under 2016. The method was 5' RACE. TCRdb lists the instrument as Illumina HiSeq 2000. TCRdb ran its own pipeline on the public reads, namely fastp trimming at Q25 and MiXCR clone calling, and kept in-frame beta chains. A single entry per CDR3 protein holds the most common genes and DNA from its merged rows. The sample contains under 800,000 distinct CDR3 sequences, 21% of them found a single time. Jointly, the top ten make up more than 4% of the sample. The same sample was also used in a study of T cells expressing NK-cell markers.

Sample: PBMCs. Receptors originate from a woman between 18 and 29 years old in good health.

This clonotype occurred a few times. The chain carries TRBV18 and TRBJ1-2; D ambiguous. Trimming shortened V by 3 bases and J by 5 bases, and 13 bases separated the two germline ends. The CDR3 extends over 14 amino acids. Germline values: CDR1 KGHSH, CDR2 LQKENI. The CDR3 sequence is CASSPPQTPYGYTF. CDR3 coding DNA: TGTGCCAGCTCACCCCCCCAGACACCTTATGGCTACACCTTC.

V usage is TRBV5-6 and J usage is TRBJ2-1; D unclear. Germline CDR1 and CDR2: SGHDT and YYEEEE. V gave up 2 bases and J gave up 7 bases, with 7 bases separating them. This CDR3 is built from 12 residues. The CDR3 sequence is CASSFSPNEQFF. CDR3 coding DNA: TGTGCCAGCAGCTTTTCGCCTAATGAGCAGTTCTTC. The whole variable domain, filled in from reference TRBV5-6 and TRBJ2-1, reads DAGVTQSPTHLIKTRGQQVTLRCSPKSGHDTVSWYQQALGQGPQFIFQYYEEEERQRGNFPDRFSGHQFPNYSSELNVNALLLGDSALYLCASSFSPNEQFFGPGTRLTVL.

V and J are TRBV29-1 and TRBJ1-2, with D possibly matching TRBD1 (5 bases). CDR1 and CDR2 (germline): SQVTM, ANQGSEA. The CDR3 runs to 14 residues. V gave up 3 bases and J gave up 2 bases, with 13 bases separating them. As DNA, the CDR3 is TGCAGCGTTGAGCGGGGGATGATGAACTATGGCTACACCTTC. This translates into CSVERGMMNYGYTF.

The chain carries TRBV6-1 and TRBJ2-7; a weak D match, TRBD2 (5 bases). CDR1 and CDR2 from the germline V gene are MNHNS and SASEGT. With 5 bases removed from V and 2 bases from J, the gap between germline ends came to 16 bases. The CDR3 runs 15 residues. The CDR3 DNA reads TGTGCCAGCAGTCGGACCCCGGGATCACCCTACGAGCAGTACTTC. Translated, it gives CASSRTPGSPYEQYF.

V usage is TRBV20-1 and J usage is TRBJ1-6; weak D call: TRBD1 (5 bases). The V and J ends lost 6 bases and 8 bases respectively, with 17 bases between them. The CDR3 has 14 amino acids. The germline V gene has CDR1 DFQATT and CDR2 SNEGSKA (reference sequence). The CDR3 region has the DNA TGCAGTGCACGTACCGGGACGGAATATTCACCCCTCCACTTT. Its translation is CSARTGTEYSPLHF.

J is TRBJ2-7 and V is TRBV13, with 9 bases aligning to TRBD1. Germline V CDR1 and CDR2: PRHDT, FYEKMQ (reference sequence). This CDR3 comprises 15 residues. The V gene end was trimmed by 5 bases and the J gene end by 5 bases; junction bases not matched to a gene: 10. The CDR3 nucleotides read TGTGCCAGCAGCCAAGAGGGGACAGGGAACAACGAGCAGTACTTC. Residues: CASSQEGTGNNEQYF. The full variable domain, rest sourced from reference TRBV13 and TRBJ2-7, is AAGVIQSPRHLIKEKRETATLKCYPIPRHDTVYWYQQGPGQDPQFLISFYEKMQSDKGSIPDRFSAQQFSDYHSELNMSSLELGDSALYFCASSQEGTGNNEQYFGPGTRLTVT.

There are many counts of this clonotype. The J gene is TRBJ2-1, the V gene TRBV20-1; 9 nucleotides match TRBD2. The CDR3 sequence is 13 residues long. After removal of 6 bases from V and 9 bases from J, the junction contained 9 bases not matched to a gene. Germline assignment: CDR1 DFQATT and CDR2 SNEGSKA (reference sequence). CDR3 residues: CSARDSGRVEQFF. CDR3 sequence (DNA): TGCAGTGCCAGGGATAGCGGGAGAGTTGAGCAGTTCTTC.

This clonotype appeared a few times. The chain uses TRBV27 and TRBJ2-3; D perhaps matches TRBD1 (5 bases). The CDR3 runs 15 residues. Trimming took off 6 bases at V and 2 bases at J, with 15 bases between the two ends. Per the germline V gene, CDR1 is MNHEY and CDR2 is SMNVEV (reference sequence). CDR3 residues: CASSPVSGHTDTQYF. CDR3 coding DNA: TGTGCCAGCAGCCCCGTTTCAGGACACACAGATACGCAGTATTTT.

In its sample, this clonotype was seen once. J is TRBJ2-2 and V is TRBV18, with D uncertain. Trimming left V 4 bases short and J 1 base short, with 13 bases between. CDR1 is KGHSH and CDR2 is LQKENI in the germline V gene. The CDR3 sequence is 16 residues long. CDR3 loop: CASSLTQVLNTGELFF. CDR3 in DNA: TGTGCCAGCTCACTAACTCAGGTTTTGAACACCGGGGAGCTGTTTTTT.

The chain has TRBV29-1 and TRBJ2-2; perhaps D is TRBD1 or TRBD2 (5 bases each). The germline V gene encodes CDR1 SQVTM and CDR2 ANQGSEA. The CDR3 runs to 17 residues. The ends were cut back, 2 bases at V and 7 bases at J, with 23 bases in the middle. The CDR3 bases are TGCAGCGTTGAAATTGCCGGGACCACGTCTTATATCGGGGAGCTGTTTTTT. Translated: CSVEIAGTTSYIGELFF.

This clonotype turned up a few times. The rearrangement links TRBV12-3 or TRBV12-4 to TRBJ2-3; D call uncertain. The CDR3 has 14 residues. Deletions cut 3 bases from V and 4 bases from J, with 11 bases between. CDR3 in DNA: TGTGCCAGCAGTTTGGGGTCTGGGGCAGATACGCAGTATTTT. This codes for CASSLGSGADTQYF.

This clonotype has more than one count but fewer than ten. V and J are TRBV20-1 and TRBJ1-2, with 7 bases identical to TRBD1. The V and J ends lost 5 bases and 2 bases, in that order; junction bases with no gene match: 8. In germline, CDR1 is DFQATT, CDR2 SNEGSKA (reference sequence). CDR3 length: 14 residues. The CDR3 nucleotides read TGCAGTGCTGTACAGGGGCAAATGAACTATGGCTACACCTTC. Encoded protein: CSAVQGQMNYGYTF.

This clonotype was picked up a small number of times. The V and J genes are TRBV9 and TRBJ2-3, with D hard to call. V dropped 0 bases and J dropped 9 bases, with 14 bases sitting between them. CDR1 and CDR2 from the germline V gene are SGDLS and YYNGEE. This CDR3 contains 14 residues. CDR3 loop: CASSVAHPTETQYF. For the CDR3, the DNA is TGTGCCAGCAGCGTAGCCCACCCCACGGAGACGCAGTATTTT.

This clonotype was found a few times. V and J are TRBV15 and TRBJ2-1; TRBD2 aligns across 8 bases. This CDR3 contains 18 residues. CDR1 is LNHNV, CDR2 YYDKDF, per germline (reference sequence). Trimming at V came to 1 base and at J to 0 bases, leaving 8 bases not matched to a gene. CDR3 sequence reads: CATSRALGGATSYNEQFF. CDR3 coding DNA: TGTGCCACCAGCAGAGCTCTCGGGGGGGCCACCTCCTACAATGAGCAGTTCTTC.

In DNA form, the CDR3 reads TGTGCCACCAGCAGAGAGGGGCTTGACGAAAAACTGTTTTTT. Amino acids: CATSREGLDEKLFF. The rearrangement joins TRBV15 to TRBJ1-4, with a weak D call TRBD1 (5 bases). In germline, CDR1 is LNHNV, CDR2 YYDKDF (reference sequence). There are 14 residues in the CDR3. Trimming removed 0 bases at V and 8 bases at J, with 10 bases between.

This chain links TRBV11-2 with TRBJ2-2; D not resolved. V was trimmed by 6 bases and J by 3 bases, leaving 8 bases between them. CDR1 is SGHAT and CDR2 is FQNNGV in the germline V gene. The CDR3 extends over 13 amino acids. The CDR3 bases are TGTGCCAGCAGGCAACGGCACACCGGGGAGCTGTTTTTT. As protein: CASRQRHTGELFF.

The V gene is TRBV7-9, the J gene TRBJ1-3; no clear D gene. Trimming stripped 4 bases from V and 2 bases from J, with 12 bases between. Germline V gene lookup returns CDR1 SEHNR and CDR2 FQNEAQ (reference sequence). CDR3 length equals 15 residues. The DNA of the CDR3 is TGTGCCAGCAGCTCTACGACGTCGGCTGGAAACACCATATATTTT. Its protein product is CASSSTTSAGNTIYF.

The chain couples TRBV7-6 to TRBJ1-1; no reliable D call. The CDR3 is 12 residues long. V was cut by 1 base and J by 7 bases, with 7 bases left in between. Germline CDR1 SGHVS, CDR2 FNYEAQ. CDR3 sequence (DNA): TGTGCCAGCAGCTTAGGACCGCATGAAGCTTTCTTT. This codes for CASSLGPHEAFF.